This T cell receptor (beta chain) was obtained from a study of blood T cell repertoires in COVID-19. Background on the study: Some COVID-19 samples were acute and others convalescent; all came from the United States, Italy and Spain.

Authors' data handling: It was from reference gene primer amplification that nucleated cell counts were estimated. Sequencing was performed with immunoSEQ multiplex PCR; in TCRdb, only in-frame clones are kept and a portion is missing. V, J and clone size reflect that table, while D and trimming were determined from the DNA. Here the sample spans over 200,000 clones, over 80% being singletons. The CDR3 has 15 amino acids. CDR1 is PRHDT, CDR2 FYEKMQ, per germline (reference sequence). The V end was cut by 5 bases, the J end by 4 bases, with 12 bases between. The receptor comes from a man younger than 40 with COVID-19, enrolled during active disease. The sequencing input was peripheral blood. V usage is TRBV13 and J usage is TRBJ1-6, with D unresolved. The CDR3 loop reads CASSDDGGYNSPLHF. The DNA of the CDR3 is TGTGCCAGCAGCGACGACGGAGGATATAATTCACCCCTCCACTTT.